This is a list of T cell receptor beta chains from one sample in a study of STAT5B mutations in CD4+ large granular lymphocyte leukemia. Clones were sequenced by immunoSEQ multiplex PCR, and TCRdb holds only the in-frame ones, with some missing. The data hold roughly 40,000 clones, with 84% observed a single time. The specimen was CD4+ T cells from blood buffy coats. The receptors derive from a human donor in good health. Each CDR3 is given with its conserved first and last residue. The D gene is left open where the match is weak. Clone sizes are given selectively: once, few, many, or a class where the clone is expanded.

j_call v_call d_call clone_size cdr3_nt cdr3_aa
TRBJ2-4 TRBV11-2 NA NA TGTGCCAGCAGCTTAGTTGCCAAAAACATTCAGTACTTC CASSLVAKNIQYF
TRBJ1-2 TRBV9 NA NA TGTGCCAGCAGCGCTAACCGGGACGCTTATGGCTACACCTTC CASSANRDAYGYTF
TRBJ1-1 TRBV18 NA NA TGTGCCAGCTCACCAGGGAGCGGAGCTTTCTTT CASSPGSGAFF
TRBJ2-2 TRBV29-1 TRBD1 NA TGCAGCGGGGGACAGGGGGTTTCCGGGGAGCTGTTTTTT CSGGQGVSGELFF
TRBJ2-7 TRBV5-1 NA NA TGCGCCAGCAGCTTGGAGGTTCAGCGGCGCGAGCAGTACTTC CASSLEVQRREQYF
TRBJ1-2 TRBV7-9 NA NA TGTGCCAGCAGCTTAGATCGGCAGGCCCACTATGGCTACACCTTC CASSLDRQAHYGYTF
TRBJ2-3 TRBV5-1 TRBD2 NA TGCGCCAGCAGCTCGACTAGCGGATCAGATACGCAGTATTTT CASSSTSGSDTQYF
TRBJ2-7 TRBV5-1 NA NA TGCGCCAGCAGCTTGGGCCCAGGGAGCTCCTACGAGCAGTACTTC CASSLGPGSSYEQYF
TRBJ1-5 TRBV30 NA NA TGTGCCTGGGGGCGGGGGGATCAGCCCCAGCATTTT CAWGRGDQPQHF
TRBJ1-5 TRBV7-2 NA NA TGTGCCAGCAGCCCCCAGGAACGTCAGCCCCAGCATTTT CASSPQERQPQHF
TRBJ1-1 TRBV5-4 NA NA TGTGCCAGCAGCTTGGGGGGGGGAAGGAGGAGAGCTGAAGCTTTCTTT CASSLGGGRRRAEAFF
TRBJ1-1 TRBV28 NA NA TGTGCCAGCAAAGTCGGAGAGGCTCAGAACACTGAAGCTTTCTTT CASKVGEAQNTEAFF
TRBJ2-3 TRBV4-2 TRBD1 NA TGTGCCAGCAGCCAAGAGAGGGGGCTCGATACGCAGTATTTT CASSQERGLDTQYF
TRBJ1-3 TRBV4-3 NA NA TGCGCCAGCAGCCAAGATCCCGGGGTCTCTGGAAACACCATATATTTT CASSQDPGVSGNTIYF
TRBJ1-1 TRBV4-2 NA NA TGTGCCAGCAGCCAAGATGAGGACCGGAACACTGAAGCTTTCTTT CASSQDEDRNTEAFF
TRBJ2-7 TRBV9 NA NA TGTGCCAGCAGCGTAGGATCGGGGCCGTCCTACGAGCAGTACTTC CASSVGSGPSYEQYF
TRBJ1-2 TRBV4-3 NA NA TGCGCCAGCAGCCAAGTTGGAACTTATGGCTACACCTTC CASSQVGTYGYTF
TRBJ2-2 TRBV4-1 NA NA TGCGCCAGCAGCCCTGTTTTACAGTTGAACACCGGGGAGCTGTTTTTT CASSPVLQLNTGELFF
TRBJ2-7 TRBV4-1 TRBD2 NA TGCGCCAGCAGCCGCGGGGAGGGCGCTAGCTCCTACGAGCAGTACTTC CASSRGEGASSYEQYF
TRBJ1-3 TRBV27 NA NA TGTGCCAGCAGTTTAAAAAGTATGGGATCTGGAAACACCATATATTTT CASSLKSMGSGNTIYF
TRBJ2-1 TRBV4-1 NA NA TGCGCCAGCAGCCAAGGGCACGGTGGTAATGAGCAGTTCTTC CASSQGHGGNEQFF
TRBJ2-2 TRBV7-8 NA NA TGTGCCAGCGGCGGGCTAGGGCAGGGAGGCGGGGAGCTGTTTTTT CASGGLGQGGGELFF
TRBJ2-5 TRBV6-1 NA NA TGTGCCGGTCAGGGGGGGGAGGCACAAGAGACCCAGTACTTC CAGQGGEAQETQYF
TRBJ1-1 TRBV11-2 NA NA TGTGCCAGCAGGATAGGGACCGGACCAAGCACTGAAGCTTTCTTT CASRIGTGPSTEAFF
TRBJ1-2 TRBV19 TRBD1 few TGTGCCAGTAGTGTGGACAGGGGTTTAGATGGCTACACCTTC CASSVDRGLDGYTF
TRBJ2-5 TRBV2 TRBD1 NA TGTGCCAGCACCAGGGACAGCCAAGAGACCCAGTACTTC CASTRDSQETQYF
TRBJ2-3 TRBV4-2 TRBD2 NA TGTGCCAGCAGCCAAGATGCGGCTAGCGGGACAGATACGCAGTATTTT CASSQDAASGTDTQYF